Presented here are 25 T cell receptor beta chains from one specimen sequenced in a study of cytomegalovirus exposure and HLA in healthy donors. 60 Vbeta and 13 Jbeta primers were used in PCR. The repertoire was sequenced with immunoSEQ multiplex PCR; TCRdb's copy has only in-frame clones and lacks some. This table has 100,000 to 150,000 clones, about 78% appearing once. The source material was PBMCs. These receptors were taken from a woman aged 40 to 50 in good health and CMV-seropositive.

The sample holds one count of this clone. CDR3 protein: CSVVQGWESNQPQHF. The CDR3 nucleotides read TGCAGCGTTGTTCAGGGTTGGGAAAGCAATCAGCCCCAGCATTTT. The chain links TRBV29-1 to TRBJ1-5; a weak D match, TRBD1 (5 bases). This CDR3 is built from 15 residues. The ends were cut back, 4 bases at V and 1 base at J, with 14 bases in the middle. Germline V gives CDR1 SQVTM, CDR2 ANQGSEA.

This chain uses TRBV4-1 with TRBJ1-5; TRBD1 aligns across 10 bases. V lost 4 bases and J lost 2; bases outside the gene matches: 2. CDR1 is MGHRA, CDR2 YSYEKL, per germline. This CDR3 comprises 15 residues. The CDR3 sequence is CASSRDRGGNQPQHF. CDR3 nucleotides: TGCGCCAGCAGCCGGGACAGGGGAGGCAATCAGCCCCAGCATTTT.

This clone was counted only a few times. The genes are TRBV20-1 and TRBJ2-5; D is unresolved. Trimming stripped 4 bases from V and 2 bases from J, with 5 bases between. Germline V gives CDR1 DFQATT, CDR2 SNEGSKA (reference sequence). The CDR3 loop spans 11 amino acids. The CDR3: CSATVQETQYF. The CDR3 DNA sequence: TGCAGTGCTACCGTTCAAGAGACCCAGTACTTC.

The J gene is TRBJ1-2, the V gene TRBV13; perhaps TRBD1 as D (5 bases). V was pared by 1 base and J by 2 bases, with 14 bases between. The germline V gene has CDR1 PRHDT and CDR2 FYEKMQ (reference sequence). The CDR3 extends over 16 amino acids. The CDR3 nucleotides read TGTGCCAGCAGCTTAGTGATATCGGGACTCAACTATGGCTACACCTTC. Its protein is CASSLVISGLNYGYTF.

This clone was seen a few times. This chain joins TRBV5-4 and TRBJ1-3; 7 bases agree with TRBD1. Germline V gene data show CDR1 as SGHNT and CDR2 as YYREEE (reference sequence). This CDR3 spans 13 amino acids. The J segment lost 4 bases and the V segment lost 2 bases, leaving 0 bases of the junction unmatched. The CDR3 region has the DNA TGTGCCAGCAGCTTACAGGGGGGAAACACCATATATTTT. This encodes CASSLQGGNTIYF. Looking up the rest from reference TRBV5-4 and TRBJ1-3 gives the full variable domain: ETGVTQSPTHLIKTRGQQVTLRCSSQSGHNTVSWYQQALGQGPQFIFQYYREEENGRGNFPPRFSGLQFPNYSSELNVNALELDDSALYLCASSLQGGNTIYFGEGSWLTVV.

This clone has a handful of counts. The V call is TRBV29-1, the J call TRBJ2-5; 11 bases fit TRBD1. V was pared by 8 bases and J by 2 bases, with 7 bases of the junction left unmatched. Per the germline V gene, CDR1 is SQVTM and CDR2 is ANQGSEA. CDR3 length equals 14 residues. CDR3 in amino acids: CSLLGDRGQETQYF. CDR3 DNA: TGCAGCCTTCTTGGGGACAGGGGGCAAGAGACCCAGTACTTC.

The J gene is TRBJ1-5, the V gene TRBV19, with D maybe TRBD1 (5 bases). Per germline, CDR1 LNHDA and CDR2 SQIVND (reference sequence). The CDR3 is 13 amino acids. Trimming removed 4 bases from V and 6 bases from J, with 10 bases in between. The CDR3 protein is CASSKSGGQPQHF. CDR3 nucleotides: TGTGCCAGTAGTAAAAGCGGGGGTCAGCCCCAGCATTTT. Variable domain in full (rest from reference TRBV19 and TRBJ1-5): DGGITQSPKYLFRKEGQNVTLSCEQNLNHDAMYWYRQDPGQGLRLIYYSQIVNDFQKGDIAEGYSVSREKKESFPLTVTSAQKNPTAFYLCASSKSGGQPQHFGDGTRLSIL.

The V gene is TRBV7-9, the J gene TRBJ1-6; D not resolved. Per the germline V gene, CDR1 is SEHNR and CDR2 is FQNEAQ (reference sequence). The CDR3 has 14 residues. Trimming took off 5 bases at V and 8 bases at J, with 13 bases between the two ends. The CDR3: CASSPGRSHSPLHF. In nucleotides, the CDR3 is TGTGCCAGCAGCCCTGGTCGCAGTCATTCACCCCTCCACTTT.

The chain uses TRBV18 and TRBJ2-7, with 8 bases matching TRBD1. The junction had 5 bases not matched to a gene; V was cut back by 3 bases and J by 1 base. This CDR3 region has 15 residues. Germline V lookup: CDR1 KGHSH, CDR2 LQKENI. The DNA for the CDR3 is TGTGCCAGCTCACCCGGACAGGGTATGTCCTACGAGCAGTACTTC. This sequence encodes CASSPGQGMSYEQYF.

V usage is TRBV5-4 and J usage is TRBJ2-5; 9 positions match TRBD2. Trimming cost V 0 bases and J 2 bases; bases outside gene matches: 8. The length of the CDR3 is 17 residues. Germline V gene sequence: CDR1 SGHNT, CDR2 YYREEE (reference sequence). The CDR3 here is CASSLAFERGAQETQYF. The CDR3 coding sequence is TGTGCCAGCAGCTTGGCCTTTGAGCGGGGGGCTCAAGAGACCCAGTACTTC.

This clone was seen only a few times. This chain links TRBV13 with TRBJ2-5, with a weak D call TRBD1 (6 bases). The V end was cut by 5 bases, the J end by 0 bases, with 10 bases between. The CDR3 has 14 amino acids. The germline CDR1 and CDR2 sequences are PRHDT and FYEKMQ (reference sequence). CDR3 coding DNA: TGTGCCAGCAGCGTAAGGACAGACCAAGAGACCCAGTACTTC. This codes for CASSVRTDQETQYF.

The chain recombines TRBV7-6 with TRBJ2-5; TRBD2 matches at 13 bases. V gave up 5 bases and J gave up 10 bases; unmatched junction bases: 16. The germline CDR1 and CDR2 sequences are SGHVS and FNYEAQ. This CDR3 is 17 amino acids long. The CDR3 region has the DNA TGTGCCAGCAGCGCGGGAGCCGGGACTAGCGGGGCCAGGGACCAGTACTTC. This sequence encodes CASSAGAGTSGARDQYF.

In DNA form, the CDR3 reads TGTGCCAGCAGTGAGAGGATCGCTTTCTACGAGCAGTACTTC. The encoded protein is CASSERIAFYEQYF. V is TRBV2 and J is TRBJ2-7; unclear D gene. The V gene lost 3 bases and the J gene lost 3 bases, with 12 bases spanning the gap. CDR1 and CDR2 from the germline V gene are SNHLY and FYNNEI. The CDR3 runs 14 residues.

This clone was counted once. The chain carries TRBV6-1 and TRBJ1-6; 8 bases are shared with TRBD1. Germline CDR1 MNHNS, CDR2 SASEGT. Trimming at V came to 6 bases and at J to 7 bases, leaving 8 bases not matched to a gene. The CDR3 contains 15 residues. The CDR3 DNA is TGTGCCAGCAGATATACGACAGGGGTCAATTCACCCCTCCACTTT. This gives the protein CASRYTTGVNSPLHF.

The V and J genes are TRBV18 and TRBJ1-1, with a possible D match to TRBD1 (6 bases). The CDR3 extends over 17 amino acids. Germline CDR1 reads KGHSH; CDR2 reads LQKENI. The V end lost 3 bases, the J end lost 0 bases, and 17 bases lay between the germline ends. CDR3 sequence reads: CASSPRRGGPMNTEAFF. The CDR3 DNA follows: TGTGCCAGCTCACCTAGAAGGGGGGGTCCTATGAACACTGAAGCTTTCTTT.

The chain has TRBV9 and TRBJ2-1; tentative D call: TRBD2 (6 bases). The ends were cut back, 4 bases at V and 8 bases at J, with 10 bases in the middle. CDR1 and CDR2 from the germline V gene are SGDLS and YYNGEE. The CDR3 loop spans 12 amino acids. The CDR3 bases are TGTGCCAGCAGCCCCGGGGACTATGAGCAGTTCTTC. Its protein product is CASSPGDYEQFF.

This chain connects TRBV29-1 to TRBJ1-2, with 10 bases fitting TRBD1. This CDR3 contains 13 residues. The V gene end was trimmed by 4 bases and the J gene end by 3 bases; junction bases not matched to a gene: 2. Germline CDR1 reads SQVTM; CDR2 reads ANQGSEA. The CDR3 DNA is TGCAGCGTTGGGGGGACAGGGGACTATGGCTACACCTTC. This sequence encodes CSVGGTGDYGYTF.

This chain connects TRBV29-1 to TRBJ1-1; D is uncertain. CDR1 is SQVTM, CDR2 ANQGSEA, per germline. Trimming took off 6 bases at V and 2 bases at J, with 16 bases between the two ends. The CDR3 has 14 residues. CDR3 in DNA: TGCAGCGTCGCTGACACCCCACTTAACACTGAAGCTTTCTTT. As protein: CSVADTPLNTEAFF.

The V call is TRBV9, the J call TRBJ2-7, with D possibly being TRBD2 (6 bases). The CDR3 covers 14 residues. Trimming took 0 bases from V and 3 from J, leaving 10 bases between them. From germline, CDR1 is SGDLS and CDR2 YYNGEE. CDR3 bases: TGTGCCAGCAGCGTAGAGCCCGGGAGCTACGAGCAGTACTTC. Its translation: CASSVEPGSYEQYF.

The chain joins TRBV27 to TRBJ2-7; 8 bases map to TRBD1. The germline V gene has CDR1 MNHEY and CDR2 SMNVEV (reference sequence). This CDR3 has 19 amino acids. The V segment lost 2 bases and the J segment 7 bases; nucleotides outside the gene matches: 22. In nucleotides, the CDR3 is TGTGCCAGCAGTTTACCCAAAACCCCCCGGGACAGGCGTCCGGGGGAGCAGTACTTC. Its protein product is CASSLPKTPRDRRPGEQYF.

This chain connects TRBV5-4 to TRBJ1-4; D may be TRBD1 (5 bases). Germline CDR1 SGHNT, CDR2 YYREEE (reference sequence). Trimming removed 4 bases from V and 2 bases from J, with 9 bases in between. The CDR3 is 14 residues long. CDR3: CASSHRPTNEKLFF. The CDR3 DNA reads TGTGCCAGCAGCCACAGGCCCACTAATGAAAAACTGTTTTTT.

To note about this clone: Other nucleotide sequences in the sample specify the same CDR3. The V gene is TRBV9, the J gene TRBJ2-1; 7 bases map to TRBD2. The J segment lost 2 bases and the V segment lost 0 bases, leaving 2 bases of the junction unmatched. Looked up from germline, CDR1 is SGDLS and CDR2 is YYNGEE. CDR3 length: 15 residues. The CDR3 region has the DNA TGTGCCAGCAGCGTAGGGGCGGGGGCCTACAATGAGCAGTTCTTC. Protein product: CASSVGAGAYNEQFF. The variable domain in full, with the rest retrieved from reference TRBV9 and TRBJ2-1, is DSGVTQTPKHLITATGQRVTLRCSPRSGDLSVYWYQQSLDQGLQFLIQYYNGEERAKGNILERFSAQQFPDLHSELNLSSLELGDSALYFCASSVGAGAYNEQFFGPGTRLTVL.

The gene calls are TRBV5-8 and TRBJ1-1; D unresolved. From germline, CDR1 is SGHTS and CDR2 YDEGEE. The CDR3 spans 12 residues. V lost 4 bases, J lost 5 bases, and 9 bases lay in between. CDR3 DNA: TGTGCCAGCAGCCACGTCGGGACTGAAGCTTTCTTT. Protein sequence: CASSHVGTEAFF.

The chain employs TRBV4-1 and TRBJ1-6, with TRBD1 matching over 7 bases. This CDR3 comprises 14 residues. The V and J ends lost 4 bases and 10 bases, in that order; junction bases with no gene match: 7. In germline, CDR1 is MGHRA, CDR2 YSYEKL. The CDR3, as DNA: TGCGCCAGCAGCCTCGCAGGGGGAGGCTCACCCCTCCACTTT. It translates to CASSLAGGGSPLHF.

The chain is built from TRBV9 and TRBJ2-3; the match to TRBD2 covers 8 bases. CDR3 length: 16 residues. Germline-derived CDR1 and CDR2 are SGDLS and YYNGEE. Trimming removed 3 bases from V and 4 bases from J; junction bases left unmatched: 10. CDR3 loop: CASSAETGGAPDTQYF. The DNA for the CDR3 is TGTGCCAGCAGCGCTGAGACCGGGGGGGCCCCAGATACGCAGTATTTT.